This TCR beta chain was recorded in a study of response to subunit inactivated influenza vaccine. Whole-study findings and limits: It was the authors' suggestion that each seasonal influenza vaccination recruits few new T cells.

TCRdb reanalysed the RT-PCR reads using MiXCR and keeps one entry per CDR3 protein. The sample has approximately 730,000 distinct CDR3 sequences, approximately 15% seen once. The germline V and J ends were trimmed by 6 bases and 5 bases, with 17 bases remaining between them. CDR1 is LNHDA and CDR2 is SQIVND in the germline V gene (reference sequence). This CDR3 contains 15 residues. This clonotype turned up a few times. Antigen specificity is unknown. The specimen comprised PBMCs from blood, sampled approximately 15 days before vaccination. The genes are TRBV19 and TRBJ1-5, with D unresolved. The receptor was isolated from a man aged 50-60 years who received an inactivated influenza vaccine. This CDR3 reads CASRSIRDEDQPQHF. DNA for the CDR3: TGTGCCAGTAGGAGTATACGAGATGAGGATCAGCCCCAGCATTTT.